This is a list of T cell receptor beta chains from one sample in a study of neoadjuvant nivolumab and ipilimumab in lung cancer. Sequencing used immunoSEQ multiplex PCR; TCRdb keeps in-frame clones, though not all of them. This sample yields about 38,000 clones, of which about 88% are seen a single time; about 3.6% belongs to the top ten. The source was peripheral blood, collected before neoadjuvant nivolumab, alone or with ipilimumab. These TCRs come from an adult with non-small cell lung cancer. Both conserved end residues are part of each CDR3. Each record gives: clone size, J gene, D gene, V gene, CDR3 protein, CDR3 DNA. A D gene is named only where the DNA matches it firmly. The size entry is marked missing in some rows and otherwise reads once, few, many or a size class.

abundance: NA
j_gene: TRBJ2-5
d_gene: NA
v_gene: TRBV28
CDR3aa: CASVSQETQYF
CDR3nt: TGTGCCAGTGTCAGCCAAGAGACCCAGTACTTC

abundance: NA
j_gene: TRBJ2-3
d_gene: TRBD2
v_gene: TRBV9
CDR3aa: CAGGLRGGRIPDTQYF
CDR3nt: TGTGCCGGGGGGTTACGGGGCGGGAGAATACCAGATACGCAGTATTTT

abundance: once
j_gene: TRBJ2-1
d_gene: TRBD2
v_gene: TRBV5-4
CDR3aa: CASAPSGNEPDEQFF
CDR3nt: TGTGCCAGCGCCCCTAGCGGGAACGAGCCAGATGAGCAGTTCTTC

abundance: NA
j_gene: TRBJ2-3
d_gene: TRBD2
v_gene: TRBV9
CDR3aa: CASSVAAAGGSDTQYF
CDR3nt: TGTGCCAGCAGCGTAGCTGCGGCGGGAGGTAGTGATACGCAGTATTTT

abundance: NA
j_gene: TRBJ1-1
d_gene: NA
v_gene: TRBV11-2
CDR3aa: CASSPTGGHTEAFF
CDR3nt: TGTGCCAGCAGCCCGACAGGAGGGCACACTGAAGCTTTCTTT

abundance: NA
j_gene: TRBJ2-2
d_gene: NA
v_gene: TRBV11-3
CDR3aa: CASSLRRNTGELFF
CDR3nt: TGTGCCAGCAGCTTAAGACGAAACACCGGGGAGCTGTTTTTT

abundance: NA
j_gene: TRBJ2-7
d_gene: NA
v_gene: TRBV4-1
CDR3aa: CASSQDRADTYEQYF
CDR3nt: TGCGCCAGCAGCCAAGATCGTGCGGATACCTACGAGCAGTACTTC

abundance: few
j_gene: TRBJ2-5
d_gene: TRBD2
v_gene: TRBV6-4
CDR3aa: CASGTTSGRARETQYF
CDR3nt: TGTGCCAGCGGAACTACTAGCGGGAGGGCCCGGGAGACCCAGTACTTC

abundance: NA
j_gene: TRBJ2-2
d_gene: TRBD1
v_gene: TRBV7-2
CDR3aa: CASSSRQGAGELFF
CDR3nt: TGTGCCAGCAGCTCGAGACAGGGGGCCGGGGAGCTGTTTTTT

abundance: once
j_gene: TRBJ2-1
d_gene: TRBD2
v_gene: TRBV7-8
CDR3aa: CASRLARGRAKNEQFF
CDR3nt: TGTGCCAGCAGATTAGCCCGCGGGAGGGCCAAAAATGAGCAGTTCTTC

abundance: NA
j_gene: TRBJ2-1
d_gene: TRBD2
v_gene: TRBV19
CDR3aa: CASSPIPSGRTYNEQFF
CDR3nt: TGTGCCAGTAGTCCAATTCCTAGCGGACGCACCTACAATGAGCAGTTCTTC

abundance: NA
j_gene: TRBJ2-5
d_gene: TRBD1
v_gene: TRBV11-1
CDR3aa: CASSLMTGGGRETQYF
CDR3nt: TGTGCCAGCAGCTTAATGACAGGGGGCGGGAGAGAGACCCAGTACTTC

abundance: NA
j_gene: TRBJ2-3
d_gene: NA
v_gene: TRBV4-3
CDR3aa: CASSQAPPRDQDTDTQYF
CDR3nt: TGCGCCAGCAGCCAAGCCCCCCCCCGGGACCAAGACACAGATACGCAGTATTTT

abundance: NA
j_gene: TRBJ1-2
d_gene: NA
v_gene: TRBV19
CDR3aa: CASSRGVTANYGYTF
CDR3nt: TGTGCCAGTAGTAGGGGGGTCACCGCTAACTATGGCTACACCTTC

abundance: NA
j_gene: TRBJ2-5
d_gene: TRBD1
v_gene: TRBV4-1
CDR3aa: CASSQASRTGARETQYF
CDR3nt: TGCGCCAGCAGCCAAGCCTCAAGGACAGGGGCGAGAGAGACCCAGTACTTC

abundance: NA
j_gene: TRBJ2-7
d_gene: TRBD1
v_gene: TRBV4-1
CDR3aa: CASSQPGTAYEQYF
CDR3nt: TGCGCCAGCAGCCAACCCGGGACAGCATACGAGCAGTACTTC

abundance: NA
j_gene: TRBJ2-5
d_gene: NA
v_gene: TRBV7-2
CDR3aa: CASSRTIQETQYF
CDR3nt: TGTGCCAGCAGCAGGACTATTCAAGAGACCCAGTACTTC

abundance: few
j_gene: TRBJ1-1
d_gene: NA
v_gene: TRBV10-3
CDR3aa: CAISESQGGTEAFF
CDR3nt: TGTGCCATCAGTGAGTCCCAAGGGGGCACTGAAGCTTTCTTT

abundance: NA
j_gene: TRBJ2-7
d_gene: NA
v_gene: TRBV6-5
CDR3aa: CASNDPSPPYEQYF
CDR3nt: TGTGCCAGCAACGACCCCAGTCCGCCCTACGAGCAGTACTTC

abundance: NA
j_gene: TRBJ2-2
d_gene: TRBD1
v_gene: TRBV30
CDR3aa: CAWRDRGQSTGELFF
CDR3nt: TGTGCCTGGAGGGACAGGGGGCAGAGCACCGGGGAGCTGTTTTTT

abundance: once
j_gene: TRBJ2-5
d_gene: TRBD1
v_gene: TRBV5-5
CDR3aa: CASSGQGAMGTETQYF
CDR3nt: TGTGCCAGCAGCGGACAGGGCGCAATGGGAACAGAGACCCAGTACTTC

abundance: NA
j_gene: TRBJ2-7
d_gene: TRBD2
v_gene: TRBV7-2
CDR3aa: CASSPGTSGVHYEQYF
CDR3nt: TGTGCCAGCAGCCCCGGGACTAGCGGGGTACACTACGAGCAGTACTTC

abundance: NA
j_gene: TRBJ1-4
d_gene: NA
v_gene: TRBV29-1
CDR3aa: CSGWLPPNEKLFF
CDR3nt: TGCAGCGGGTGGCTACCCCCTAATGAAAAACTGTTTTTT

abundance: once
j_gene: TRBJ1-2
d_gene: TRBD1
v_gene: TRBV30
CDR3aa: CAWSSWGQLNYGYTF
CDR3nt: TGTGCCTGGAGCTCCTGGGGACAGCTAAATTATGGCTACACCTTC

abundance: NA
j_gene: TRBJ2-7
d_gene: TRBD1
v_gene: TRBV5-1
CDR3aa: CASSLGTGDPYEQYF
CDR3nt: TGCGCCAGCAGCTTGGGGACAGGTGACCCCTACGAGCAGTACTTC

abundance: NA
j_gene: TRBJ2-7
d_gene: NA
v_gene: TRBV29-1
CDR3aa: CSVRDPHEQYF
CDR3nt: TGCAGCGTTAGGGACCCCCACGAGCAGTACTTC

abundance: few
j_gene: TRBJ1-5
d_gene: TRBD1
v_gene: TRBV5-4
CDR3aa: CASSSQGEGQPQHF
CDR3nt: TGTGCCAGCAGCTCACAGGGGGAGGGACAGCCCCAGCATTTT

abundance: NA
j_gene: TRBJ2-2
d_gene: NA
v_gene: TRBV13
CDR3aa: CASSLGRAGADTGELFF
CDR3nt: TGTGCCAGCAGCTTAGGCCGGGCAGGGGCGGACACCGGGGAGCTGTTTTTT

abundance: NA
j_gene: TRBJ2-5
d_gene: NA
v_gene: TRBV14
CDR3aa: CASSRLLRETQYF
CDR3nt: TGTGCCAGCAGCCGTCTTTTGCGGGAGACCCAGTACTTC

abundance: NA
j_gene: TRBJ1-5
d_gene: TRBD1
v_gene: TRBV6-4
CDR3aa: CASSEQGYSNQPQHF
CDR3nt: TGTGCCAGCAGTGAACAGGGGTATAGCAATCAGCCCCAGCATTTT

abundance: NA
j_gene: TRBJ1-3
d_gene: NA
v_gene: TRBV7-2
CDR3aa: CASSPAGGGYGNTIYF
CDR3nt: TGTGCCAGCAGCCCAGCGGGGGGAGGATATGGAAACACCATATATTTT

abundance: NA
j_gene: TRBJ2-7
d_gene: TRBD2
v_gene: TRBV11-2
CDR3aa: CASSVGLAYEQYF
CDR3nt: TGTGCCAGCAGCGTGGGACTAGCCTACGAGCAGTACTTC

abundance: once
j_gene: TRBJ2-1
d_gene: TRBD2
v_gene: TRBV11-1
CDR3aa: CASSLDRTSGSSYNEQFF
CDR3nt: TGTGCCAGCAGCTTAGATCGGACTAGCGGCAGCTCCTACAATGAGCAGTTCTTC

abundance: NA
j_gene: TRBJ2-1
d_gene: TRBD2
v_gene: TRBV19
CDR3aa: CASRSSGSRAYNEQFF
CDR3nt: TGTGCCAGTAGATCTAGCGGGAGCAGAGCCTACAATGAGCAGTTCTTC

abundance: few
j_gene: TRBJ2-7
d_gene: NA
v_gene: TRBV6-1
CDR3aa: CASRETDTYEQYF
CDR3nt: TGTGCCAGCAGGGAGACAGATACCTACGAGCAGTACTTC

abundance: NA
j_gene: TRBJ2-7
d_gene: NA
v_gene: TRBV6-5
CDR3aa: CASSYGGRTTYEQYF
CDR3nt: TGTGCCAGCAGTTACGGCGGCCGGACGACCTACGAGCAGTACTTC

abundance: NA
j_gene: TRBJ2-3
d_gene: TRBD2
v_gene: TRBV5-1
CDR3aa: CASGLAGVNTDTQYF
CDR3nt: TGCGCCAGCGGGCTAGCGGGGGTTAACACAGATACGCAGTATTTT

abundance: once
j_gene: TRBJ2-7
d_gene: NA
v_gene: TRBV7-3
CDR3aa: CASSLSLEQYF
CDR3nt: TGTGCCAGCAGCTTAAGTCTCGAGCAGTACTTC

abundance: once
j_gene: TRBJ2-7
d_gene: TRBD1
v_gene: TRBV5-4
CDR3aa: CASSRMTGESSYEQYF
CDR3nt: TGTGCCAGCAGCAGAATGACAGGGGAGAGCTCCTACGAGCAGTACTTC

abundance: NA
j_gene: TRBJ2-3
d_gene: TRBD2
v_gene: TRBV30
CDR3aa: CAWSGLAGTADTQYF
CDR3nt: TGTGCCTGGAGTGGACTAGCGGGAACAGCAGATACGCAGTATTTT

abundance: few
j_gene: TRBJ2-7
d_gene: NA
v_gene: TRBV5-1
CDR3aa: CASGSRPRDISYEQYF
CDR3nt: TGCGCCAGCGGCAGCCGGCCTCGGGACATCTCCTACGAGCAGTACTTC

abundance: NA
j_gene: TRBJ2-7
d_gene: NA
v_gene: TRBV7-3
CDR3aa: CASSPPRGTYEQYF
CDR3nt: TGTGCCAGCAGCCCCCCACGGGGAACCTACGAGCAGTACTTC

abundance: NA
j_gene: TRBJ2-1
d_gene: TRBD1
v_gene: TRBV7-2
CDR3aa: CASSPDRALFF
CDR3nt: TGTGCCAGCAGCCCAGACAGGGCTCTGTTCTTC

abundance: NA
j_gene: TRBJ1-1
d_gene: NA
v_gene: TRBV5-1
CDR3aa: CASSLVAGVTEAFF
CDR3nt: TGCGCCAGCAGCTTGGTGGCAGGGGTCACTGAAGCTTTCTTT

abundance: once
j_gene: TRBJ2-3
d_gene: NA
v_gene: TRBV7-8
CDR3aa: CASGPGSITDTQYF
CDR3nt: TGTGCCAGCGGGCCGGGATCAATTACAGATACGCAGTATTTT

abundance: NA
j_gene: TRBJ2-7
d_gene: TRBD1
v_gene: TRBV27
CDR3aa: CASSFTGTGAYEQYF
CDR3nt: TGTGCCAGCAGTTTCACCGGGACAGGCGCCTACGAGCAGTACTTC

abundance: NA
j_gene: TRBJ2-7
d_gene: NA
v_gene: TRBV7-2
CDR3aa: CASSAGQRSYEQYF
CDR3nt: TGTGCCAGCAGCGCGGGACAGCGCTCCTACGAGCAGTACTTC

abundance: NA
j_gene: TRBJ2-7
d_gene: NA
v_gene: TRBV5-1
CDR3aa: CASSLPPGGYEQYF
CDR3nt: TGCGCCAGCAGCTTGCCCCCCGGGGGCTACGAGCAGTACTTC

abundance: NA
j_gene: TRBJ1-1
d_gene: NA
v_gene: TRBV5-6
CDR3aa: CASSPLFFSNTEAFF
CDR3nt: TGTGCCAGCAGCCCCCTGTTTTTCTCGAACACTGAAGCTTTCTTT

abundance: NA
j_gene: TRBJ2-7
d_gene: NA
v_gene: TRBV7-8
CDR3aa: CASSLSTLDEQYF
CDR3nt: TGTGCCAGCAGCTTAAGCACACTAGACGAGCAGTACTTC

abundance: NA
j_gene: TRBJ2-7
d_gene: TRBD1
v_gene: TRBV7-9
CDR3aa: CASSGGQDGQYF
CDR3nt: TGTGCCAGCAGCGGGGGACAGGACGGGCAGTACTTC

abundance: NA
j_gene: TRBJ2-3
d_gene: TRBD2
v_gene: TRBV2
CDR3aa: CASSPGLAGVGDTQYF
CDR3nt: TGTGCCAGCAGTCCGGGACTAGCGGGAGTCGGAGATACGCAGTATTTT